The present T cell receptor (beta chain) was sequenced within a study of human T cells and chemical hapten exposure. Study information: Variation in per-sample TCR yields came mainly from small pooled library volume differences. Points from the study as a whole: Once DPC sensitization occurred, TCRs above 1 in 1000 frequency showed no change.

The sample's time point: healthy volunteer bleed at 6 weeks. Extraction yielded total RNA from whole blood (unfractionated). Trimming removed 1 base from V and 10 bases from J; junction bases left unmatched: 7. This CDR3 region has 13 residues. The germline V gene has CDR1 SQVTM and CDR2 ANQGSEA. Unique molecular identifiers were linked by the library to individual cDNA molecules. In the authors' methods: A typical sample had roughly 96,000 TCRs, with about 23,224 to 690,600 overall. Each CDR3 protein is one row after TCRdb ran MiXCR on the RACE reads. The V and J calls and clone size come from TCRdb's table, not from the authors' own analysis. The sample includes 65,000 to 80,000 distinct CDR3 sequences, about 8.6% of them seen just once. A remark on this clonotype: Its specificity is not known.

The chain recombines TRBV29-1 with TRBJ2-1; 7 bases agree with TRBD1. This receptor was obtained from a male donor in good health. Some clones in this sample may be carry-over from other donors' samples. The sequenced material came from whole blood. CDR3 DNA sequence: TGCAGCGTTGAAGTCAGACAGGGTAAAGAGCAGTTCTTC. It encodes CSVEVRQGKEQFF.